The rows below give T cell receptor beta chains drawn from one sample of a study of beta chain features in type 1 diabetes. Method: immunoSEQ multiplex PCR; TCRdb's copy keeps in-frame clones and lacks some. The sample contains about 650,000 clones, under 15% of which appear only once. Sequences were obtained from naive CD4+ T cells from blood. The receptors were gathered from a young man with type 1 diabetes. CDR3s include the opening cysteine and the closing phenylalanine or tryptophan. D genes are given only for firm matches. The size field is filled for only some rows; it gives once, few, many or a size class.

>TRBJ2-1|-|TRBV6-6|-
TGTGCCAGCAGTCGTATCCACAATGAGCAGTTCTTC
CASSRIHNEQFF
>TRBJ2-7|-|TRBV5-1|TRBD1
TGCGCCAGCACTGAGGGGGCACAATCCTACGAGCAGTACTTC
CASTEGAQSYEQYF
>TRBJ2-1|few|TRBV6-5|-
TGTGCCAGCAGTTACTCAGGCCAGCGATACTACAATGAGCAGTTCTTC
CASSYSGQRYYNEQFF
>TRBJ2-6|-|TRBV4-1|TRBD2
TGCGCCAGCAGCCAAGGGGGTAGCGGGGGTTTCAGCTCTGGGGCCAACGTCCTGACTTTC
CASSQGGSGGFSSGANVLTF
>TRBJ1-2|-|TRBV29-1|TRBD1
TGCAGCGTTGGGCGACAGGGCCGATTCGACGGCTACACCTTC
CSVGRQGRFDGYTF
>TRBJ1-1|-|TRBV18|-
TGTGCCAGCTCACTGGGGGATCCGGCCACGAACACTGAAGCTTTCTTT
CASSLGDPATNTEAFF
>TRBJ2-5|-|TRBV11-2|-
TGTGCCAGCAGCTTAGGGTACCAGTCAGTGACCCAGTACTTC
CASSLGYQSVTQYF
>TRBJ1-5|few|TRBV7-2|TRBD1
TGTGCCAGCAGCTTAGGACAGGGAGGGAGGCAGCCCCAGCATTTT
CASSLGQGGRQPQHF
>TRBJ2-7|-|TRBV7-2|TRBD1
TGTGCCAGCAGCTCAGGACAGGGGTACCACGAGCAGTACTTC
CASSSGQGYHEQYF
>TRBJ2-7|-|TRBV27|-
TGTGCCAGCAGTTTAATTCGGGCAGGGTCTCATTACGAGCAGTACTTC
CASSLIRAGSHYEQYF
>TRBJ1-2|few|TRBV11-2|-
TGTGCCAGCAGCGATCAGACATGGGGCGGCTACACCTTC
CASSDQTWGGYTF
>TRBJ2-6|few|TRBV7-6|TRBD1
TGTGCCAGCAGTTTGACAGGGGCTGGGGCCAACGTCCTGACTTTC
CASSLTGAGANVLTF
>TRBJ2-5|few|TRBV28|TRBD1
TGTGCCAGCAGTCGTCCGGGACAGGGCACTAGAGGCCAAGAGACCCAGTACTTC
CASSRPGQGTRGQETQYF
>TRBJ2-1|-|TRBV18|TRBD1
TGTGCCAGCTCCCCGGGGGGACAGGGATACAATGAGCAGTTCTTC
CASSPGGQGYNEQFF
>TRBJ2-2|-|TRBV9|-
TGTGCCAGCAGCGTAGGATATGGAGGGAAGTTGGGCACCGGGGAGCTGTTTTTT
CASSVGYGGKLGTGELFF
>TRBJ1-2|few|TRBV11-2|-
TGTGCCAGCAGCCCTGGGACGGCCTTCGGCTACACCTTC
CASSPGTAFGYTF
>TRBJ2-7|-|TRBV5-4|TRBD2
TGTGCCAGCAGCTTGGATGGCGGGGGGGCCTACGAGCAGTACTTC
CASSLDGGGAYEQYF
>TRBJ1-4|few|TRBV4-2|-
TGTGCCAGCAGCCAAGAGAGTGAAAAACTGTTTTTT
CASSQESEKLFF
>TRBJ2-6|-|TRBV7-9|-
TGTGCCAGCAGCCCGGAGTTATCTGGGGCCAACGTCCTGACTTTC
CASSPELSGANVLTF
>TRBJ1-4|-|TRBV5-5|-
TGTGCCAGCAGCTTAGGGAGGCAGGAAAATGAAAAACTGTTTTTT
CASSLGRQENEKLFF
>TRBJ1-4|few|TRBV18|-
TGTGCCAGCTCACCACAGGACACTTATAATGAAAAACTGTTTTTT
CASSPQDTYNEKLFF
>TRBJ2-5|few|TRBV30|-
TGTGCCTGGACGCCCGGGGGTATCGTGACCCAGTACTTC
CAWTPGGIVTQYF
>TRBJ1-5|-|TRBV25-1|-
TGTGCCAGCAGTATGGGGGGCCAGGGCCAGCCCCAGCATTTT
CASSMGGQGQPQHF
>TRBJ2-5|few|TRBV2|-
TGTGCCAGCAGTGAGGGCGGTCGCGAGACCCAGTACTTC
CASSEGGRETQYF
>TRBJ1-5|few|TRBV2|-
TGTGCCAGCAGTGTCGGTGGAGGCAGGGGCTTTCAGCCCCAGCATTTT
CASSVGGGRGFQPQHF
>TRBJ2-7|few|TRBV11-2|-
TGTGCCAGCAGCTTAGGTCGTCGCTACGAGCAGTACTTC
CASSLGRRYEQYF
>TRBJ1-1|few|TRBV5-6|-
TGTGCCAGCAGCTTGGGTTTGGGGGAGCTCACTGAAGCTTTCTTT
CASSLGLGELTEAFF
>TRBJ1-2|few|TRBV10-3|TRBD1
TGTGCCATCAGTGGACAGGGGAAGGGTGACTATGGCTACACCTTC
CAISGQGKGDYGYTF
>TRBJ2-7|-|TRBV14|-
TGTGCCAGCAGCCAACTCATATCCAGCCGGTACGAGCAGTACTTC
CASSQLISSRYEQYF
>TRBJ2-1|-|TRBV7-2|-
TGTGCCAGCAGCTTAGGGACGGCCTACAATGAGCAGTTCTTC
CASSLGTAYNEQFF
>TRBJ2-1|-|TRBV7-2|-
TGTGCCAGCAGCCTTACTAGCTACAATGAGCAGTTCTTC
CASSLTSYNEQFF
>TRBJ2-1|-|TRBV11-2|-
TGTGCCAGCAGCTTAGATGTGGGGGGGCACTACAATGAGCAGTTCTTC
CASSLDVGGHYNEQFF
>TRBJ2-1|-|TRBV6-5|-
TGTGCCAGCAAGCCTCCAGCCTACAATGAGCAGTTCTTC
CASKPPAYNEQFF
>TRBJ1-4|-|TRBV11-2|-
TGTGCCAGCAGCTTCTTTGCAACTAATGAAAAACTGTTTTTT
CASSFFATNEKLFF
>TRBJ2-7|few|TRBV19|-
TGTGCCAGTGCTCCCTCTGGGGTTGTCTACGAGCAGTACTTC
CASAPSGVVYEQYF
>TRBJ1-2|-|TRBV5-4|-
TGTGCCAGCAGCTTCTCAGAAGGCTACACCTTC
CASSFSEGYTF
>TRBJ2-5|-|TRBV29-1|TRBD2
TGCAGCGTGCCCCCAGCGGGGGGGCGTTCCGAGACCCAGTACTTC
CSVPPAGGRSETQYF
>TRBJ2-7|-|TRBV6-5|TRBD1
TGTGCCAGCAGTTACACCCGGACAGGGGTCTACGAGCAGTACTTC
CASSYTRTGVYEQYF
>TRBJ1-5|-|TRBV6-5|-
TGTGCCAGCAGTTACGTCGAGGGGGGACAGCCCCAGCATTTT
CASSYVEGGQPQHF
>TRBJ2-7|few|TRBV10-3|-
TGTGCCATCAGTGGGAAAGGGAAGGGTTCCTACGAGCAGTACTTC
CAISGKGKGSYEQYF
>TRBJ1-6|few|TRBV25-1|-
TGTGCCAGCAGTGAATCCGACCGCTGGAATTCACCCCTCCACTTT
CASSESDRWNSPLHF
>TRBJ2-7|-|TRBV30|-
TGTGCCTGGAGTGTATCTGCAGTCTCCGAGCAGTACTTC
CAWSVSAVSEQYF
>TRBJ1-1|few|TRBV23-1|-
TGCGCCATCCGGGGAGGCACTGAAGCTTTCTTT
CAIRGGTEAFF
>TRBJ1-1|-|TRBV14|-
TGTGCCAGCAGCCAAGTCGTAAGGGGGACTGAAGCTTTCTTT
CASSQVVRGTEAFF
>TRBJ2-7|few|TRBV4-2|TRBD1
TGTGCCAGCAGCCCCACGGACAGGGATTACGAGCAGTACTTC
CASSPTDRDYEQYF
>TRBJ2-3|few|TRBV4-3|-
TGCGCCAGCAGCCAAGGCGGTCGATGGGACACAGATACGCAGTATTTT
CASSQGGRWDTDTQYF
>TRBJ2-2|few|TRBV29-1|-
TGCAGCGCCGCAACATTGAACACCGGGGAGCTGTTTTTT
CSAATLNTGELFF
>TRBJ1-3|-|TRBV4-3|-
TGCGCCAGCAGCCCAAAGGGGGTGTCTCCTCGGGACACCATATATTTT
CASSPKGVSPRDTIYF
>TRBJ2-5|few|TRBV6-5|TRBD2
TGTGCCATAGGGACTAGCGGGGGGAAGACCCAGTACTTC
CAIGTSGGKTQYF
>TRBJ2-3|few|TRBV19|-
TGTGCCACCGAGGGGCGAACCCGCACAGATACGCAGTATTTT
CATEGRTRTDTQYF
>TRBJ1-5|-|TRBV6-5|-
TGTGCCAGCAGTTACTTCCGGATGCAGCCCCAGCATTTT
CASSYFRMQPQHF
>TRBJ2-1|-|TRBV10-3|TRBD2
TGTGCCATCAGTGCGATACTAGCGGGGGGAACCCCCTACAATGAGCAGTTCTTC
CAISAILAGGTPYNEQFF
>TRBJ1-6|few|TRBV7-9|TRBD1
TGTGCCAGCAGCTTAGAGGGGACAGGGGATTCACCCCTCCACTTT
CASSLEGTGDSPLHF
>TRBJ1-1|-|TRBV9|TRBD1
TGTGCCAGCAGCGTCGGACAGGGCAGGAACACTGAAGCTTTCTTT
CASSVGQGRNTEAFF
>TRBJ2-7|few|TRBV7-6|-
TGTGCCAGCAGCTTAGCGCAGAGATACGAGCAGTACTTC
CASSLAQRYEQYF